This T cell receptor (beta chain) was retrieved from a study of cytomegalovirus exposure and HLA in healthy donors (dated by TCRdb to about 2017). Some background on the complete study: An earlier analysis of 587 of the donors reported about 250 Gb of sequence data and 100 million to 140 million unique TCR beta sequences from about 179 million T cells. In a later analysis, previously published TCR beta repertoires from 666 donors were re-analyzed and high-resolution HLA genotyping was added so that TCR occurrence patterns could be studied. The study was designed to test whether signatures of past pathogen exposure could be identified by cataloging public T cell receptors. Every repertoire in the discovery cohort had been generated on one and the same sequencing platform. To predict cytomegalovirus infection status, the study brought together high-throughput TCR immunosequencing, statistical association of individual TCRs with disease status, and machine learning. Of the roughly 400 genotyped donors, 65% to 90% were placed in the genetic ancestry cluster associated with self-reported Caucasian donors. HLA typing covered class I and class II loci at four-digit resolution. An earlier analysis of approximately 630 of the donors applied high-throughput TCR beta sequencing to assess whether each TCR beta V gene segment acted as functional or pseudogenic. The number of donors typed differed by locus, with about 629-630 for A, B, C, DRB1 and DQB1, about 500 for DQA1, about 610 for DPA1, and 472 for DPB1. Donor age, sex, ethnicity and CMV serostatus were collected together with the repertoire data. In the later analysis, no new phenotypic data were used to find candidate immune exposures; instead, reliance was placed on TCR beta sequences and their occurrence across donors. An early release that covered approximately 600 HLA-typed donors contained about 300 gigabases of sequencing data and around 80 million unique TCR sequences. A later genetic analysis used genome-wide SNP genotypes for about 55% of the 666 donors, treating that subset as a discovery cohort. In addition to the first cohort of around 670 subjects, a separate validation cohort of 120 different subjects was used. Roughly 5 DR-DQ haplotypes were handled as single units for association and clustering because linkage in the cohort was strong. Across some 400 genotyped donors of the cohort, an average of about 250,000 unique TCR beta nucleotide sequences per donor were sequenced, and 15% to 20% of those sequences were non-productive. The T cell repertoires of around 730 subjects were profiled by immunosequencing and related to cytomegalovirus serostatus.

Results the study describes overall, beyond this receptor: The study gave a list of more than 150 TCR beta chains associated with cytomegalovirus. Some IMGT-functional V segments, including TRBV6-2 and TRBV6-3, could not be distinguished by the 87-base-pair reads and were therefore excluded. Linkage disequilibrium might explain the correlated functional status among segregating V segments, but an unknown experimental factor could not be ruled out. In a later genetic analysis, fewer N-insertions in productive TCRs were reported among donors in an Asian-associated ancestry cluster than the roughly 700-donor mean. In a later analysis, HLA-associated TCR beta chains were found to be more clonally expanded and to have lower generation probabilities than equally common non-associated chains. In this cohort, only TCR beta chains were sequenced, and detectable features were limited by the absence of alpha or paired-chain data. In a later analysis, the rate of TCR association differed among HLA loci, with DRB1 alleles having the most associated TCRs and HLA-C alleles having the fewest. A later analysis found that most CMV-associated TCR beta chains appeared HLA-restricted, with HLA associations seemingly driven largely by CMV exposure. The sequencing pipeline was judged likely to have produced a cluster of highly shared sequence variants as a technical artifact. An earlier analysis of approximately 540 of the donors showed that most TCR beta V segments appeared in productive rearrangements either about 87% or about 30% of the time, which broadly matched IMGT annotations. The classifier was reported to diagnose cytomegalovirus status with high specificity and sensitivity in both the original and validation cohorts. A further reported finding was that TCR beta sequences accurately predicted the HLA-A and HLA-B alleles for most subjects in the first cohort. A later analysis associated some 17,000 TCR beta sequences with specific HLA alleles at a false discovery rate of 0.05. The presence/absence analyses assumed that sequencing depth was roughly uniform across donors, and that assumption may not be true. For the cohort, immune exposure information was limited to CMV serostatus. Strong co-occurrence of HLA alleles, especially DR and DQ, made assigning TCR associations to individual alleles difficult. According to a later analysis, parvovirus B19, influenza, CMV and Epstein-Barr virus appeared linked to several top co-occurrence clusters. An association between a missense DCLRE1C variant and V-gene and J-gene trimming of TCR beta chains was found in a later genetic analysis and replicated in an independent cohort. Most TCR sequences were observed very rarely across donors, whereas some public TCRs were present in many individuals. Because HLA typing was unavailable for some donors at each locus, only the typed subset was used in association tests. A few of the identified cytomegalovirus-associated TCR beta chains were confirmed in vitro to be specific for cytomegalovirus antigens. Because counts were too low, roughly 18 rarely observed V segments, including chromosome 9 orphons, were left out of the earlier analysis of a few hundred of the donors. It was suggested by the authors that the approach could potentially be generalized to other disease states and immunological phenotypes.

Libraries were built with the immunoSEQ multiplex PCR assay. The multiplex PCR relied on a mix of 60 forward primers for TCR Vbeta segments and 13 reverse primers for TCR Jbeta segments. Amplification of the CDR3 region of rearranged TCR beta genes was performed with a multiplex PCR assay on genomic DNA. The amplified TCR beta libraries were sequenced on the Illumina HiSeq System as 87-base-pair reads. On the authors' methods: In a later analysis, approximately 74 million unique TCR beta chains were counted across the 650 to 750 repertoires, and approximately 11 million of these chains were shared by at least two donors. A nearest-neighbor algorithm error-corrected the raw reads and collapsed the reads into unique sequences, merging closely related sequences to remove PCR and sequencing errors. V, D and J gene segments were assigned by aligning CDR3 sequences to IMGT reference sequences. For a sequence to be retained, at least a six-nucleotide match to both a V gene segment and a J gene segment was required. A rearrangement was called productive if the CDR3 had no stop codons and remained in frame with V and J, and every other rearrangement was called non-productive. Following IMGT convention, CDR3 was defined as the stretch from the second conserved V-encoded cysteine up to the conserved J-encoded phenylalanine. The earlier analysis of about 500 of the donors excluded sequences that lacked an unambiguous match to a single V gene segment. An earlier analysis of over 450 of the donors classified V segments as functional when productive rearrangements were above 56.7% and as segregating when the standard deviation between donors was above 5%. A statistical classification framework was developed to diagnose cytomegalovirus status using the catalog of TCR beta chain sequences. V and J gene assignment, in a later analysis, came from comparing TCR nucleotide sequences with IMGT/GENE-DB human TR gene sequences. Using the TCRdist pipeline, a later analysis assigned CDR3 sequences along with most-parsimonious VDJ recombination scenarios. In a later analysis, each TCR beta chain was defined by its CDR3 amino acid sequence together with its V-gene family, and reads without a unique V-gene family were excluded. In a later analysis, some 600 highly shared, low-generation-probability nucleotide sequences were removed to address suspected cross-contamination and a sequencing artifact. In a later analysis, a clonal expansion index was calculated for each public chain from normalized within-repertoire ranks of inferred template counts. In a later analysis, generation probabilities were computed using a VDJ recombination model fitted to out-of-frame rearrangements, and the results were checked against IGoR. In a later analysis, TCR-TCR, TCR-HLA and TCR-CMV co-occurrence was scored with hypergeometric tests, and a repertoire-size bias correction was applied to TCR pairs. False discovery rates were estimated in a later analysis by permuting HLA or CMV assignments 20 times. In a later analysis, co-occurring TCRs were grouped using DBSCAN, with TCRdist sequence similarity added in when clustering inside HLA-allele-positive subsets. For co-occurrence clustering, repertoires with fewer than 30,000 or more than 120,000 public chains were excluded, along with five repertoires with anomalous nucleotide sharing. Entries here come from immuneACCESS through TCRdb and include only in-frame sequences with V and J called. Some clones fail to appear in such tables; in the studies checked, an unresolved V gene covers under half of the shortfall, and the cause of the remainder is unknown. The V and J calls and clone size were taken over from that table, and D and trimming were inferred from the DNA. The table for this sample lists approximately 180,000 clones; roughly 85% of them were counted only once. 1.7% of the sample is taken by the ten largest.

The cohort was made up of 500 to 800 healthy bone marrow donors. At the time of sampling, every cohort member was nominally healthy, though immune exposures that went unrecorded were likely present. The donor was CMV seronegative and was included in the group of a few hundred seronegative cohort members. Every donor gave a peripheral blood sample, and the peripheral blood mononuclear cells from that sample were used for TCR beta sequencing. The Qiagen DNeasy Blood Extraction Kit was used to extract genomic DNA from the blood cell samples. The germline V gene yields KGHSH for CDR1 and LQKENI for CDR2. From its cysteine to its phenylalanine, the CDR3 spans 12 amino acids. Only the CDR3 portion is preserved as DNA: 36 bases, with reading frame beginning at the first base. Germline trimming amounts to 4 bases on V and 12 bases on J, with 8 as the count of junction bases outside the gene matches. A word on this clone: It lacks a known antigen. No much larger clone is present one base from it, and per-base qualities are unavailable.

The sample comprised PBMCs. The chain employs TRBV18 and TRBJ1-1; 7 middle bases align to TRBD1. This TCR derives from a woman between 18 and 29 years old in good health and CMV-seronegative. The DNA sequence is TGTGCCAGCTCACGCTCTGACAGGGAGCCTTTCTTT. This translates into CASSRSDREPFF.